This T cell receptor beta chain was documented in a study of shared clonotypes between healthy human individuals. Concerning this clone itself: Its antigen is undetermined.

General study points: Non-shared clonotypes had lower generation probabilities than those shared by all four donors.

The method was immunoSEQ multiplex PCR; TCRdb's version includes in-frame clones alone and lacks a portion of them. The table shows some 1,900,000 clones, with around 96% occurring only once. Terminally differentiated effector memory CD45RA+ cells were excluded from the naive CD8 cells, which were CD45RO-negative and positively selected for CCR7. V was cut by 2 bases and J by 0 bases, with 11 bases left in between. Germline CDR1 is LNHNV and CDR2 is YYDKDF (reference sequence). The CDR3 runs 15 residues. Material: naive CD8+ T cells sorted from blood. This TCR was recovered from a man aged 18 to 29 in good health. This chain uses TRBV15 with TRBJ2-7; D perhaps matches TRBD2 (6 bases). The CDR3: CATSRWDLSSYEQYF. As DNA, the CDR3 is TGTGCCACCAGCAGATGGGACTTGAGCTCCTACGAGCAGTACTTC.